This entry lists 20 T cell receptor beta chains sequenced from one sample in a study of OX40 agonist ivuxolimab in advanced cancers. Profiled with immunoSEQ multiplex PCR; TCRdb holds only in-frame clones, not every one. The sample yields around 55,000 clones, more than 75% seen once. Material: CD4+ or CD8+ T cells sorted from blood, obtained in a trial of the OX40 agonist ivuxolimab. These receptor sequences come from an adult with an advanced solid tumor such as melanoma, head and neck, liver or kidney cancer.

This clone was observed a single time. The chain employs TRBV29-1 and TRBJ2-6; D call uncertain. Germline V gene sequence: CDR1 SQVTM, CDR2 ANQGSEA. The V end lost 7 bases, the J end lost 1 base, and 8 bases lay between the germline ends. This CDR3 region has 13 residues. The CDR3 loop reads CSAQESGANVLTF. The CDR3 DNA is TGCAGCGCCCAGGAGTCTGGGGCCAACGTCCTGACTTTC.

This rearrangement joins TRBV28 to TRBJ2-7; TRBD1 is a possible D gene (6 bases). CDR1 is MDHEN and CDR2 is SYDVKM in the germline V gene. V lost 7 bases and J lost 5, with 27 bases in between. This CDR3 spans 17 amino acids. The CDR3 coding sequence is TGTGCCAGCAATTCGCAAGGGGGAACAGGGAAGCTGGACGAGCAGTACTTC. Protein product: CASNSQGGTGKLDEQYF.

This CDR3 is CASSISGTSGSGGADTQYF. The DNA for the CDR3 is TGTGCCAGTAGTATCTCCGGGACTAGCGGGAGCGGGGGTGCAGATACGCAGTATTTT. The rearrangement links TRBV19 to TRBJ2-3, with TRBD2 matching 14 bases. Germline lookup yields CDR1 LNHDA and CDR2 SQIVND (reference sequence). The CDR3 consists of 19 residues. After removal of 3 bases from V and 4 bases from J, the junction contained 12 bases not matched to a gene.

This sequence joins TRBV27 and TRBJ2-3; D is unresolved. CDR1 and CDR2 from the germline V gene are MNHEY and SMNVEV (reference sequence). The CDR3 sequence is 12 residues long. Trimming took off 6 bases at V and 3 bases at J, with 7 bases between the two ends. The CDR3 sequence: CASRIRTDTQYF. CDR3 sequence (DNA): TGTGCCAGCAGGATTCGTACAGATACGCAGTATTTT.

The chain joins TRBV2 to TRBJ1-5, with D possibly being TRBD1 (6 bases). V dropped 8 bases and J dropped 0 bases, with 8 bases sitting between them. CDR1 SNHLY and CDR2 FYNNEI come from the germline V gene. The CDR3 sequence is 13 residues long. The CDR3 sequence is CASGTLSNQPQHF. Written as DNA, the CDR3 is TGTGCCAGCGGGACACTTAGCAATCAGCCCCAGCATTTT.

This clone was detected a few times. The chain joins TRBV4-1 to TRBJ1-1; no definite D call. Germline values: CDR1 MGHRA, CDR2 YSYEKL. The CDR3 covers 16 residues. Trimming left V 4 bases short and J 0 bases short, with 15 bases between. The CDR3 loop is CASSPIGRNMNTEAFF. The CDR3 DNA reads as TGCGCCAGCAGCCCCATCGGCAGAAACATGAACACTGAAGCTTTCTTT.

The CDR3 DNA reads TGTGCCAGCAGCCCCCTTGGCAGCGGGAGCTCCATCCGCAATGAGCAGTTCTTC. Protein sequence: CASSPLGSGSSIRNEQFF. The V call is TRBV11-3, the J call TRBJ2-1, with 8 bases identical to TRBD2. CDR1 SGHNT and CDR2 YENEEA come from the germline V gene. V was pared by 5 bases and J by 6 bases, with 18 bases of the junction left unmatched. The CDR3 consists of 18 residues.

The CDR3 DNA follows: TGTGCCAGCAGTCTCGGGGTAAGCTCCTACAATGAGCAGTTCTTC. It encodes CASSLGVSSYNEQFF. This sequence joins TRBV27 and TRBJ2-1; D is perhaps TRBD2 (5 bases). V dropped 5 bases and J dropped 0 bases, with 11 bases sitting between them. From germline, CDR1 is MNHEY and CDR2 SMNVEV (reference sequence). This CDR3 is built from 15 residues.

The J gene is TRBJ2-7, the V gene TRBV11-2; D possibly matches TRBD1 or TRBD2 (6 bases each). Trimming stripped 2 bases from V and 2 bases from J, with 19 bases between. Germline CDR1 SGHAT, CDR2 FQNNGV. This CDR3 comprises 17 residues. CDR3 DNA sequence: TGTGCCAGCAGCTTATTTCCGGCGGCAGGGGAGGCCTACGAGCAGTACTTC. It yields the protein CASSLFPAAGEAYEQYF.

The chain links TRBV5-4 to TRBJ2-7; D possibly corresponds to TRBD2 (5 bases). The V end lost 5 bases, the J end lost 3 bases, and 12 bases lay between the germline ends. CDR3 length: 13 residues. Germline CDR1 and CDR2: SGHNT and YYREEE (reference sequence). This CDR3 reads CASSSGLNYEQYF. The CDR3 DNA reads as TGTGCCAGCAGTTCCGGACTGAACTACGAGCAGTACTTC.

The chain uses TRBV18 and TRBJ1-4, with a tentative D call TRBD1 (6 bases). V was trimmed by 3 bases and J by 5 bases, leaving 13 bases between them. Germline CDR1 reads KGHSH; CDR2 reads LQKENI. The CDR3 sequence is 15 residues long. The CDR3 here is CASSPSQGGNEKLFF. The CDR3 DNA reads TGTGCCAGCTCACCCTCACAGGGAGGCAATGAAAAACTGTTTTTT.

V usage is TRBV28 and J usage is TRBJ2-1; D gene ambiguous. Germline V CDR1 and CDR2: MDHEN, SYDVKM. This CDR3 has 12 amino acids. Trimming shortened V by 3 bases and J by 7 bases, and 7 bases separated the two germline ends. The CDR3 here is CASSLGRNEQFF. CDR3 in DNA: TGTGCCAGCAGTTTGGGTCGGAATGAGCAGTTCTTC.

CDR3 nucleotide sequence: TGTGCCAGCGAGGGGATCACAGATACGCAGTATTTT. Amino acids: CASEGITDTQYF. V gene TRBV2 combines with J gene TRBJ2-3, with D perhaps TRBD1 or TRBD2 (5 bases each). The CDR3 is 12 amino acids. The V gene lost 8 bases and the J gene lost 2 bases, with 8 bases spanning the gap. Per germline, CDR1 SNHLY and CDR2 FYNNEI.

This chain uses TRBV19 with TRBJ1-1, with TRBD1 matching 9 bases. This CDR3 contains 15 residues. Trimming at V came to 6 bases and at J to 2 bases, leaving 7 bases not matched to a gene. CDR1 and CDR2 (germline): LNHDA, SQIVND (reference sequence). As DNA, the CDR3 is TGTGCCAGTAGCCGGGACAGGGTTGCAAACACTGAAGCTTTCTTT. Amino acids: CASSRDRVANTEAFF.

CDR3 bases: TGCAGTGCTAGAGGAGGACTCGAGCAGTACTTC. It is translated as CSARGGLEQYF. This rearrangement joins TRBV20-1 to TRBJ2-7, with D tentatively TRBD2 (5 bases). Per germline, CDR1 DFQATT and CDR2 SNEGSKA (reference sequence). V shed 1 base and J shed 6 bases, with 7 bases lying between them. The CDR3 totals 11 residues.

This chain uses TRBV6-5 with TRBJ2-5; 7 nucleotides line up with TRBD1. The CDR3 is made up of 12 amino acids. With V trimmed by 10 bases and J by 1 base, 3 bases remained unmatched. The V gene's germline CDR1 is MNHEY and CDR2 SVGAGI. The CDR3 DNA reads TGTGCCACTCGGGACAGCCAAGAGACCCAGTACTTC. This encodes CATRDSQETQYF.

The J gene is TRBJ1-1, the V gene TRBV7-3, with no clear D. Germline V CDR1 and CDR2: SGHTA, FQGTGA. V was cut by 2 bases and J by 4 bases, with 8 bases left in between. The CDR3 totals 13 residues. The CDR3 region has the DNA TGTGCCAGCAGCTTAGGACCGAGCACTGAAGCTTTCTTT. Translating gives CASSLGPSTEAFF.

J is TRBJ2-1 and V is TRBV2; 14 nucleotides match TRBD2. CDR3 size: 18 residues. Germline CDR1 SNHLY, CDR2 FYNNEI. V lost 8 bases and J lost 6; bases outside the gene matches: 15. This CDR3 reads CASVEQGTSGRVVNEQFF. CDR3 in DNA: TGTGCCAGCGTGGAGCAGGGGACTAGCGGGAGAGTTGTCAATGAGCAGTTCTTC.

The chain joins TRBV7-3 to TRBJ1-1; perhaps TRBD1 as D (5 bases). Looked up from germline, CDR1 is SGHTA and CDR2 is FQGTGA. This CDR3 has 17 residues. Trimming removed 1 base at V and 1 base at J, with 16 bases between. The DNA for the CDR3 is TGTGCCAGCAGCTTAAACCCTTCGGGGGGAGGGAACACTGAAGCTTTCTTT. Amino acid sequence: CASSLNPSGGGNTEAFF.

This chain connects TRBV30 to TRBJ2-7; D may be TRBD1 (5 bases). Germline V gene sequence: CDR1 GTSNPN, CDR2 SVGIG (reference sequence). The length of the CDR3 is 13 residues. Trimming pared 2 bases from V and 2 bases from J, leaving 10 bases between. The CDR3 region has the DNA TGTGCCTGGAGTTCCGACAGAACCTACGAGCAGTACTTC. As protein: CAWSSDRTYEQYF.